These 3 T cell receptor beta chains originate from one sample sequenced in a study of CD8+ T cells in alopecia areata. Described treatment: oral pan-JAK inhibitor, 5-10 mg twice daily. Extracted RNA was reverse transcribed into cDNA, the sequencing template. TCRdb keeps only in-frame clones here, not all; method: immunoSEQ multiplex PCR. The repertoire holds roughly 110,000 clones, with 80% to 85% as singletons. Sequenced here: CD8+ T cells sorted from blood, sampled at week 24, from a patient treated with tofacitinib. Receptor source: a human donor with alopecia areata.

The rearrangement uses TRBV6-6 and TRBJ2-1; perhaps D is TRBD1 or TRBD2 (5 bases each). From germline, CDR1 is MNHNY and CDR2 SVGAGI (reference sequence). The CDR3 is 15 residues long. V was cut by 2 bases and J by 7 bases, with 15 bases left in between. CDR3 nucleotide sequence: TGTGCCAGCAGTTACCTGGGGGAGAACGGAAATGAGCAGTTCTTC. It encodes CASSYLGENGNEQFF.

V and J are TRBV10-1 and TRBJ2-3; D not resolved. V shed 5 bases and J shed 3 bases, with 9 bases lying between them. CDR1 WNHNN and CDR2 SYGVQD come from the germline V gene (reference sequence). The CDR3 loop spans 13 amino acids. The CDR3 is CASSPSLTDTQYF. The CDR3 region has the DNA TGCGCCAGCAGTCCTTCTCTAACAGATACGCAGTATTTT.

The chain employs TRBV27 and TRBJ2-1, with TRBD1 matching over 7 bases. V trimming: 2 bases; J trimming: 3 bases; junction bases outside the gene matches: 10. Per germline, CDR1 MNHEY and CDR2 SMNVEV (reference sequence). This CDR3 has 17 residues. The DNA for the CDR3 is TGTGCCAGCAGTTTACTACCCGAGGGGGCCTTCTACAATGAGCAGTTCTTC. Translation: CASSLLPEGAFYNEQFF.